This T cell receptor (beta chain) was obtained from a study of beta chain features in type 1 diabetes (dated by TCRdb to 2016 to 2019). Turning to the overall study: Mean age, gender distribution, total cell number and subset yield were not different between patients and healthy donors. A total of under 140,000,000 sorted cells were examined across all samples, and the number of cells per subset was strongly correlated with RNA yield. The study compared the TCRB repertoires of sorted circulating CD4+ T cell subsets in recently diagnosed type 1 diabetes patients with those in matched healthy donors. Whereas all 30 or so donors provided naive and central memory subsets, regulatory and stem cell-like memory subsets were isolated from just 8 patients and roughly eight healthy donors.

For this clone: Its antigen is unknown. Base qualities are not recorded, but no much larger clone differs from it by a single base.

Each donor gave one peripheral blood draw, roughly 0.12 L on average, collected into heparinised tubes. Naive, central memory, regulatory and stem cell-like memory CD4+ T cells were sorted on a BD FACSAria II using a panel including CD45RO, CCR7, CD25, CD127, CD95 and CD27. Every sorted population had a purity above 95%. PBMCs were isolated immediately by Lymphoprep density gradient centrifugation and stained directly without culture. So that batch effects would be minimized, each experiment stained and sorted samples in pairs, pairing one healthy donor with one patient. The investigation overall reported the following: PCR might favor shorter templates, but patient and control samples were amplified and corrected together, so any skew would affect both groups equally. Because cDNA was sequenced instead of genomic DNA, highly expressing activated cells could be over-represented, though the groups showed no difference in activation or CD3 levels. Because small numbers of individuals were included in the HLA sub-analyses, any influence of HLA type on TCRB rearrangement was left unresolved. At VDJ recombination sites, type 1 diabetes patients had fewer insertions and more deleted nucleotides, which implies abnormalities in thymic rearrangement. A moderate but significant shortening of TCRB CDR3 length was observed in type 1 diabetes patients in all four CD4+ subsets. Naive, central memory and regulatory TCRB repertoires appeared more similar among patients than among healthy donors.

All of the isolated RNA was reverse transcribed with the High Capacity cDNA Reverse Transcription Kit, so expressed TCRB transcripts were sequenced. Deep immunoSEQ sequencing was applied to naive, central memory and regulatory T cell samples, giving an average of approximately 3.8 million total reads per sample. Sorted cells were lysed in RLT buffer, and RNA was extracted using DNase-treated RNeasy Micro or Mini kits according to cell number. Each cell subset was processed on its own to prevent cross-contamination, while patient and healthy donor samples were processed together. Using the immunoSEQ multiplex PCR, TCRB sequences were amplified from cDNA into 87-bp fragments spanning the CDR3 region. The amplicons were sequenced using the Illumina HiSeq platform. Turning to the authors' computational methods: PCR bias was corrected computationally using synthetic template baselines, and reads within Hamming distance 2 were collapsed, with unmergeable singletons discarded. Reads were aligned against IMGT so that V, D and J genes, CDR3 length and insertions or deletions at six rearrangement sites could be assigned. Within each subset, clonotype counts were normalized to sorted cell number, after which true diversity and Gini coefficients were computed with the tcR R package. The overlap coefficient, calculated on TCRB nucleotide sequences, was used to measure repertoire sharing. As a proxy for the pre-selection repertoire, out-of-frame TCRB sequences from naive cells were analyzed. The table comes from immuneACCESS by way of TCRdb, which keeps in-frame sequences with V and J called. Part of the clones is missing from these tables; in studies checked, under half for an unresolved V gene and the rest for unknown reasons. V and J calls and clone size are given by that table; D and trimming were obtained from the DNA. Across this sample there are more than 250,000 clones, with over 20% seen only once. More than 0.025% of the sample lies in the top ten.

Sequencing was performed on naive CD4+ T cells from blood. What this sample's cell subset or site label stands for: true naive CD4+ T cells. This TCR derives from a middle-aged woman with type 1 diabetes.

The DNA sequence is TGTGCCAGCATCGAAGGAGGAGAATATGGCTACACCTTC. This codes for CASIEGGEYGYTF. The chain employs TRBV7-9 and TRBJ1-2; the D gene identity is not certain. CDR1 is given as SEHNR and CDR2 as FQNEAQ, both from the germline V gene (reference sequence). Deletion took 7 bases off V and 5 bases off J, with a span of 14 bases between the germline ends. The CDR3 holds 13 amino acids from the cysteine to the phenylalanine. Kept here is only the CDR3 DNA, which spans 39 bases and is read in frame from base 1.